This record covers a single T cell receptor (beta chain). The antigen remains unidentified. V shed 6 bases and J 6 bases; nucleotides not matched to a gene: 14. Germline values: CDR1 MDHEN, CDR2 SYDVKM. This CDR3 has 16 residues. General study results and limits: The TCR gene usage of tumor memory CD4+ T cells clustered together with blood and lymph node memory CD4+ cells and with lymph node naive CD4+ cells. The larger cohort examined one V-J beta rearrangement, not whole repertoires. Tumor-infiltrating Treg TCR alpha and beta sequences overlapped most with tumor naive CD4+ T cells, then blood naive.

Tregs were sorted as CD4+CD25+CD127-/low cells. Constant-region reverse primers amplified full-length variable regions, followed by semi-nested Nested Universal Primer A PCR. TCRdb re-called the 5' RACE reads through MiXCR, storing one row per CDR3 protein. This table has around 50,000 distinct CDR3 sequences, approximately 26% appearing once. The V and J genes are TRBV28 and TRBJ1-5, with 7 bases aligning to TRBD1. The sample comprised tumor-infiltrating Tregs sorted from the breast tumor. The sequence was obtained from a female donor with breast cancer. The CDR3 DNA reads TGTGCCAGCAGCCCTCCCCGACAGGGTGGCAGTCAGCCCCAGCATTTT. Amino acid sequence: CASSPPRQGGSQPQHF. The full variable domain, with the rest looked up from reference TRBV28 and TRBJ1-5, is DVKVTQSSRYLVKRTGEKVFLECVQDMDHENMFWYRQDPGLGLRLIYFSYDVKMKEKGDIPEGYSVSREKKERFSLILESASTNQTSMYLCASSPPRQGGSQPQHFGDGTRLSIL.